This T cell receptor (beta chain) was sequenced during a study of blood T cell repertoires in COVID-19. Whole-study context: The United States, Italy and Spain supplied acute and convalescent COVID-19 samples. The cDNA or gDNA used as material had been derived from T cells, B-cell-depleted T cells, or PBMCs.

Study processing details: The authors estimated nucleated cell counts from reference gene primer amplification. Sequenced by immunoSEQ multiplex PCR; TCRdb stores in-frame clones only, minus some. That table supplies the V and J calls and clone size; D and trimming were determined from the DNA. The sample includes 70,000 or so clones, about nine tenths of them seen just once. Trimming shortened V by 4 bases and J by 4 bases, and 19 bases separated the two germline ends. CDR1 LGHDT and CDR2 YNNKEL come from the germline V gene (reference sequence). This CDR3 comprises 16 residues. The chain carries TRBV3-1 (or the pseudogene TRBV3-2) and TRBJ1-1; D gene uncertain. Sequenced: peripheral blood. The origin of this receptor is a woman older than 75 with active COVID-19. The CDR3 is CASSLKLYRRGTEAFF. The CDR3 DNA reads TGTGCCAGCAGCCTCAAGTTGTACCGCCGGGGCACTGAAGCTTTCTTT.